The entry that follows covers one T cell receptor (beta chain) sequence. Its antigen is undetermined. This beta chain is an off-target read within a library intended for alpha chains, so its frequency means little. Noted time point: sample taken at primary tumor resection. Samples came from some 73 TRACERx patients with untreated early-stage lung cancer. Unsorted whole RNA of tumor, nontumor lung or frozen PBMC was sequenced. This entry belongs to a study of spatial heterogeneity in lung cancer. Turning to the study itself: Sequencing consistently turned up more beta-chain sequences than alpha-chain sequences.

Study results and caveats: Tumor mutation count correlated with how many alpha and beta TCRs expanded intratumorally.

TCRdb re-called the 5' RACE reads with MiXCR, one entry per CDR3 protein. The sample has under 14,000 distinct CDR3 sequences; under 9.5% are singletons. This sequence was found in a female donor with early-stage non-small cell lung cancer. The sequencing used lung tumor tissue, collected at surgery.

Written as DNA, the CDR3 is TGTGCCAGCAGGACCGGGACAGGATACCAAGAGACCCAGTACTTC. Protein: CASRTGTGYQETQYF. V and J are TRBV28 and TRBJ2-5; 8 bases align to TRBD1. This CDR3 spans 15 amino acids. Germline V lookup: CDR1 MDHEN, CDR2 SYDVKM. The trim removed 6 bases at V and 0 bases at J, leaving 6 bases unmatched.